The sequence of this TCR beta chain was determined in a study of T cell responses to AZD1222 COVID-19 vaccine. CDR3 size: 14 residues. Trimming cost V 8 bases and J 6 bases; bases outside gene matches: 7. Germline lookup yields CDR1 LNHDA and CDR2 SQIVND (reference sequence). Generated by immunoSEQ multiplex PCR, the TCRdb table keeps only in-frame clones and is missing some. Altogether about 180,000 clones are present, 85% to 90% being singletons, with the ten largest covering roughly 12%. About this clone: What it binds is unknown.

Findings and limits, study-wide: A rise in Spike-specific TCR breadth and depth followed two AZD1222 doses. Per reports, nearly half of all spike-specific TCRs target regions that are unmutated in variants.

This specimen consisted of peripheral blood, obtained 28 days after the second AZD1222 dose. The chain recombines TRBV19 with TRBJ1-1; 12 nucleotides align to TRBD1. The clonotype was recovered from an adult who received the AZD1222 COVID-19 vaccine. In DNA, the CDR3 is TGTGCCAGTGGGGGACAGGGGGCGAGTGCTGAAGCTTTCTTT. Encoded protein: CASGGQGASAEAFF.